Listed here are 8 T cell receptor beta chains from one sample, sequenced in a study of T cells in Graves' hyperthyroidism and ophthalmopathy. Amplified TCR beta CDR3 regions came from RNA transcripts. In the first-round RT-PCR of the TCR CDR3, the HTBI primer set was used. A single record per CDR3 protein comes from TCRdb applying MiXCR to the multiplex PCR reads. The table lists 450,000 to 600,000 distinct CDR3 sequences, 14% of them singletons. The specimen sequenced was blood. The source of these receptors is a woman aged 40 to 49 with Graves' hyperthyroidism.

The chain has TRBV6-1 and TRBJ1-1, with D tentatively TRBD1 (5 bases). Trimming stripped 1 base from V and 4 bases from J, with 10 bases between. Germline V gives CDR1 MNHNS, CDR2 SASEGT. This CDR3 contains 14 residues. This CDR3 reads CASSEVGGGTEAFF. As DNA, the CDR3 is TGTGCCAGCAGTGAAGTGGGGGGTGGCACTGAAGCTTTCTTT.

Ten or more counts support this clonotype. This rearrangement joins TRBV10-3 to TRBJ2-7; D is unresolved. The V gene lost 6 bases and the J gene lost 1 base, with 7 bases spanning the gap. The germline CDR1 and CDR2 sequences are ENHRY and SYGVKD. CDR3 length equals 12 residues. The CDR3 loop reads CAIRKGSYEQYF. As DNA, the CDR3 is TGTGCCATCAGGAAAGGTTCCTACGAGCAGTACTTC.

The chain is built from TRBV6-1 and TRBJ1-2; a weak D match, TRBD1 (6 bases). Trimming pared 7 bases from V and 2 bases from J, leaving 20 bases between. Germline assignment: CDR1 MNHNS and CDR2 SASEGT. The CDR3 consists of 16 residues. The CDR3 nucleotides are TGTGCCAGCACGGAACACCGGGACACTGAAAACTATGGCTACACCTTC. As protein: CASTEHRDTENYGYTF.

The rearrangement uses TRBV4-1 and TRBJ1-6; TRBD1 agrees at 9 bases. V shed 1 base, J shed 10 bases, and the junction held 5 bases outside the gene matches. The V gene's germline CDR1 is MGHRA and CDR2 YSYEKL. The CDR3 runs 15 residues. CDR3 coding DNA: TGCGCCAGCAGCCAAGCGGACAGGGGCGGCTCACCCCTCCACTTT. Encoded protein: CASSQADRGGSPLHF.

This clonotype was detected many times. The rearrangement uses TRBV28 and TRBJ2-7; no clear D. V was shortened by 7 bases and J by 2 bases, with 15 bases between the two germline ends. In germline, CDR1 is MDHEN, CDR2 SYDVKM. The CDR3 loop spans 14 amino acids. The CDR3 spells CASMPFDKTYEQYF. Written as DNA, the CDR3 is TGTGCCAGCATGCCTTTCGACAAAACCTACGAGCAGTACTTC.

Ten or more counts support this clonotype. The chain uses TRBV28 and TRBJ2-4; D gene ambiguous. V was clipped by 2 bases and J by 1 base, with 9 bases between them. The CDR3 runs to 15 residues. In germline, CDR1 is MDHEN, CDR2 SYDVKM. CDR3 nucleotide sequence: TGTGCCAGCAGTTTAGCCAAGGTTGCCAAAAACATTCAGTACTTC. Encoded protein: CASSLAKVAKNIQYF.

The V call is TRBV5-8, the J call TRBJ2-7, with unresolved D. V lost 6 bases and J 0 bases, leaving 19 bases between the germline ends. Germline V CDR1 and CDR2: SGHTS, YDEGEE. The CDR3 runs to 16 residues. The DNA of the CDR3 is TGTGCCAGCACCCCACCACAATGGATTAGCTCCTACGAGCAGTACTTC. It specifies CASTPPQWISSYEQYF.

The sample holds many counts of this clonotype. The chain links TRBV5-1 to TRBJ2-1; 10 nucleotides agree with TRBD1. Per germline, CDR1 SGHRS and CDR2 YFSETQ. The length of the CDR3 is 14 residues. The trim removed 2 bases at V and 7 bases at J, leaving 3 bases unmatched. Written as DNA, the CDR3 is TGCGCCAGCAGCTTAGGGACAGGGGCGAATGAGCAGTTCTTC. This gives the protein CASSLGTGANEQFF.